Presented here are 32 T cell receptor beta chains from one specimen sequenced in a study of CXCR3-negative and CXCR3-positive naive CD8 T cells. UMI-tagged TRB cDNA libraries were built via 5' RACE. With the 5' RACE reads reprocessed, TCRdb shows one record per CDR3 protein and no DNA. The sample holds just under 65,000 distinct CDR3 sequences. These receptors' antigens are unknown. Broader study findings: When CXCR3-positive naive cells were set against CXCR3-negative naive cells, the former had more hydrophobic TRB CDR3s.

Sequencing was done on a sample of naive CXCR3+ CD8+ T cells from blood. Documented subset: CD45RO-CCR7+CD27+CD95- naive CD8+ T cells expressing CXCR3 (TNR3+). Source of these receptors: a human donor in good health. Some clones in this sample may be carry-over from other donors' samples.

The chain combines TRBV27 with TRBJ1-1; the TCRdb D gene call, TRBD1, has no DNA to confirm it. CDR3 length equals 13 residues. Looked up from germline, CDR1 is MNHEY and CDR2 is SMNVEV (reference sequence). CDR3 amino acids: CASGTGMNTEAFF.

This sequence joins TRBV29-1 and TRBJ1-1; there is no DNA to check the TCRdb D call of TRBD1. Germline V gives CDR1 SQVTM, CDR2 ANQGSEA. This CDR3 is 14 amino acids long. The CDR3 sequence: CSVFGTRRNTEAFF.

CDR3 loop: CASSYPFGGDDEQYF. V gene TRBV6-2 or TRBV6-3 combines with J gene TRBJ2-7; TCRdb gives TRBD2 as the D gene, but with no DNA this cannot be confirmed. Germline loops: CDR1 MNHEY, CDR2 SVGEGT. The CDR3 has 15 residues.

Measured by frequency, this clonotype is medium-sized (0.01 to 0.1%). The chain employs TRBV4-1 and TRBJ2-1; TCRdb designates TRBD2, a call that cannot be tested without DNA. Germline values: CDR1 MGHRA, CDR2 YSYEKL. CDR3 length: 15 amino acids. CDR3 in amino acids: CASSQGSRGTDEQFF.

V gene TRBV29-1 combines with J gene TRBJ2-3. The CDR3 length is 11 residues. Germline V CDR1 and CDR2: SQVTM, ANQGSEA. This CDR3 reads CSDQTADTQYF.

The rearrangement joins TRBV4-1 to TRBJ2-2; absent DNA, TCRdb's TRBD2 call cannot be checked. The CDR3 has 19 residues. CDR1 MGHRA and CDR2 YSYEKL come from the germline V gene. CDR3 loop: CASSQETGLAGADTGELFF.

This chain joins TRBV19 and TRBJ2-1; TCRdb names TRBD2, which stays unverified in the absence of DNA. CDR1 LNHDA and CDR2 SQIVND come from the germline V gene (reference sequence). CDR3 length: 15 amino acids. The CDR3 sequence is CASSRTFSSYNEQFF.

The genes are TRBV5-6 and TRBJ2-7; the D gene TCRdb calls, TRBD2, cannot be checked with no DNA. The CDR3 loop spans 16 amino acids. Germline V gives CDR1 SGHDT, CDR2 YYEEEE. This chain's CDR3 is CASSRGLAETSYEQYF.

The CDR3 protein is CASSYIGGAPDTQYF. The chain uses TRBV6-2 or TRBV6-3 and TRBJ2-3; the D gene TCRdb calls, TRBD1, cannot be checked with no DNA. Germline lookup yields CDR1 MNHEY and CDR2 SVGEGT. The CDR3 length is 15 residues.

CDR3 sequence: CSARALSGASRYNEQFF. The J gene is TRBJ2-1, the V gene TRBV20-1; without DNA, the TCRdb call of TRBD2 cannot be checked. The CDR3 runs 17 residues. CDR1 and CDR2 (germline): DFQATT, SNEGSKA (reference sequence).

This chain uses TRBV9 with TRBJ1-5; TCRdb calls TRBD1, which cannot be checked without DNA. The CDR3 runs 15 residues. Germline CDR1 and CDR2: SGDLS and YYNGEE. This chain's CDR3 is CASSLTGQGYQPPHF.

The gene calls are TRBV2 and TRBJ2-5; without DNA, the TCRdb call of TRBD1 cannot be checked. This CDR3 contains 17 residues. The germline CDR1 and CDR2 sequences are SNHLY and FYNNEI. The CDR3 is CASSEAWSRGGRETQYF. The variable domain in full, completed from reference TRBV2 and TRBJ2-5, reads EPEVTQTPSHQVTQMGQEVILRCVPISNHLYFYWYRQILGQKVEFLVSFYNNEISEKSEIFDDQFSVERPDGSNFTLKIRSTKLEDSAMYFCASSEAWSRGGRETQYFGPGTRLLVL.

V and J are TRBV25-1 and TRBJ2-7; TCRdb's D call, TRBD1, is unchecked because there is no DNA. The CDR3 extends over 17 amino acids. Germline V gives CDR1 MGHDK, CDR2 SYGVNS. The CDR3 sequence is CASSETFGTYSGYEQYF.

CDR3 amino acids: CASSLTGDVEAFF. The chain uses TRBV7-3 and TRBJ1-1; TCRdb outputs TRBD1, but without DNA this stays unchecked. Germline lookup yields CDR1 SGHTA and CDR2 FQGTGA. This CDR3 has 13 residues.

V and J are TRBV29-1 and TRBJ2-1; as DNA is missing, the TRBD1 call by TCRdb cannot be tested. The V gene's germline CDR1 is SQVTM and CDR2 ANQGSEA. The CDR3 is made up of 15 amino acids. The CDR3 region is CSAPADRGLIYEQFF.

V gene TRBV29-1 combines with J gene TRBJ2-1; TCRdb proposes TRBD2, but this gene call is untestable without DNA. The V gene's germline CDR1 is SQVTM and CDR2 ANQGSEA. The CDR3 spans 17 residues. Here the CDR3 reads CSVDRTNWTSGTNEQFF.

The rearrangement links TRBV20-1 to TRBJ2-7; TCRdb proposes TRBD1, but this gene call is untestable without DNA. Germline V lookup: CDR1 DFQATT, CDR2 SNEGSKA (reference sequence). This CDR3 spans 17 amino acids. The CDR3 protein is CSARDSGGAMYGGEQYF.

The chain carries TRBV4-2 and TRBJ2-1; TCRdb designates TRBD1, a call that cannot be tested without DNA. Germline-derived CDR1 and CDR2 are LGHNA and YNFKEQ. This CDR3 has 15 amino acids. CDR3 sequence reads: CASSQDWDNFNEQFF.

This chain links TRBV19 with TRBJ2-5; TCRdb's D call of TRBD2 is untestable without DNA. The CDR3 has 17 amino acids. Germline assignment: CDR1 LNHDA and CDR2 SQIVND (reference sequence). CDR3: CASTRGGVLLYQETQYF.

The rearrangement joins TRBV28 to TRBJ2-3; lacking DNA, the TRBD1 call made by TCRdb goes unchecked. The germline CDR1 and CDR2 sequences are MDHEN and SYDVKM. The CDR3 has 14 amino acids. CDR3 residues: CASSLGGYTDTQYF.

The chain has TRBV29-1 and TRBJ2-5; there is no DNA to check the TCRdb D call of TRBD1. The germline gives CDR1 SQVTM, CDR2 ANQGSEA. CDR3 length equals 17 residues. The CDR3 spells CSVDRGGDRGPQETQYF. Combining the CDR3 with reference TRBV29-1 and TRBJ2-5 gives the whole variable domain SAVISQKPSRDICQRGTSLTIQCQVDSQVTMMFWYRQQPGQSLTLIATANQGSEATYESGFVIDKFPISRPNLTFSTLTVSNMSPEDSSIYLCSVDRGGDRGPQETQYFGPGTRLLVL.

This chain uses TRBV28 with TRBJ2-3; checking the TCRdb D call of TRBD1 is not possible without DNA. This CDR3 has 11 amino acids. Germline values: CDR1 MDHEN, CDR2 SYDVKM. The CDR3 sequence is CASSPGDTQYF.

The rearrangement uses TRBV29-1 and TRBJ2-1. This CDR3 spans 12 amino acids. Germline CDR1 is SQVTM and CDR2 is ANQGSEA. CDR3: CSVNGLYNEQFF.

The genes are TRBV28 and TRBJ2-5; TCRdb's D call of TRBD2 is untestable without DNA. The germline CDR1 and CDR2 sequences are MDHEN and SYDVKM. This CDR3 region has 18 residues. CDR3 sequence reads: CASSTPSGGPDLQETQYF.

The chain employs TRBV2 and TRBJ2-5. The CDR3 spans 15 residues. The V gene's germline CDR1 is SNHLY and CDR2 FYNNEI. CDR3 in amino acids: CASSVTLGVSETQYF. Looking up the rest from reference TRBV2 and TRBJ2-5 gives the full variable domain: EPEVTQTPSHQVTQMGQEVILRCVPISNHLYFYWYRQILGQKVEFLVSFYNNEISEKSEIFDDQFSVERPDGSNFTLKIRSTKLEDSAMYFCASSVTLGVSETQYFGPGTRLLVL.

This chain connects TRBV7-9 to TRBJ2-3; TCRdb designates TRBD1, a call that cannot be tested without DNA. CDR3 length equals 17 residues. Germline loops: CDR1 SEHNR, CDR2 FQNEAQ (reference sequence). CDR3 protein: CASSTFGGLTSTDTQYF.

The chain uses TRBV28 and TRBJ1-5; TCRdb proposes TRBD1, but this gene call is untestable without DNA. Germline V lookup: CDR1 MDHEN, CDR2 SYDVKM. This CDR3 comprises 12 residues. CDR3 amino acids: CASEPGAQPQHF.

The rearrangement joins TRBV12-3 or TRBV12-4 to TRBJ1-2; TCRdb's assignment of TRBD1 cannot be checked, as there is no DNA. The CDR3 is 11 residues long. The CDR3: CASSRGHGYTF.

V gene TRBV2 combines with J gene TRBJ2-7; TCRdb lists TRBD2, though no DNA is available to test this call. Germline-derived CDR1 and CDR2 are SNHLY and FYNNEI. CDR3 length: 14 amino acids. CDR3 in amino acids: CASIGLAVFYEQYF.

The chain employs TRBV7-8 and TRBJ2-2. The CDR3 extends over 11 amino acids. CDR1 and CDR2 from the germline V gene are SGHVS and FQNEAQ. This chain's CDR3 is CASSLARELFF.

V is TRBV27 and J is TRBJ2-7. The CDR3 is 13 amino acids. The germline CDR1 and CDR2 sequences are MNHEY and SMNVEV (reference sequence). This chain's CDR3 is CASSPLVRHEQYF.

The chain uses TRBV29-1 and TRBJ2-1; absent DNA, TCRdb's TRBD1 call cannot be checked. Germline CDR1 reads SQVTM; CDR2 reads ANQGSEA. The CDR3 is made up of 13 amino acids. The CDR3 sequence is CSAGTGFYDEQFF.